The sequence of this TCR beta chain was determined in a study of CD8 T cells in Susac syndrome. The study sequenced TCR beta in blood CD8+ and CD4+ T cells. The multiple sclerosis control cohort comprised treatment-naive individuals presenting with stable or active relapsing-remitting disease. Negative isolation yielded CD8+ and CD4+ T cells; FACS enriched TEMRA cells. cDNA came from 0.5 to 1 ug RNA primed by random hexamers. Amplification of the TCR beta CDR3 was carried out by immunoSEQ multiplex PCR, which spanned a total of 54 Vbeta and 13 Jbeta segments. TCRdb passed the immunoSEQ multiplex PCR reads through MiXCR, listing each CDR3 protein once. The table has 160,000 or so distinct CDR3 sequences, about 95% seen once. V lost 1 base, J lost 2 bases, and 12 bases lay in between. CDR1 is DFQATT and CDR2 is SNEGSKA in the germline V gene (reference sequence). This CDR3 is built from 14 residues.

The sequenced sample consisted of CD8+ T cells from PBMCs. The receptor was derived from a human donor with multiple sclerosis. The chain is built from TRBV20-1 and TRBJ2-7, with D perhaps TRBD1 (6 bases). The CDR3 sequence is CSARGTEPAYEQYF. CDR3 nucleotide sequence: TGCAGTGCTAGAGGGACAGAACCAGCCTACGAGCAGTACTTC.